Listed below are T cell receptor beta chains from one sample, sequenced in a study of blood T cell repertoires in COVID-19. Clones were sequenced by immunoSEQ multiplex PCR, and TCRdb holds only the in-frame ones, with some missing. The sample consists of hundreds of thousands of clones, around 89% of them appearing once. The sample consisted of PBMCs or T cells enriched from blood (not recorded which). These receptors all come from a man under 40 who had recovered from COVID-19. CDR3s include the opening cysteine and the closing phenylalanine or tryptophan. Each record gives: clone size, V gene, J gene, D gene, CDR3 protein, CDR3 DNA. D genes are given only for firm matches. Size values are once, few and many counts, or a class for expanded clones, and some rows have none.

-	TRBV24-1	TRBJ2-1	-	CATSEGEPNEQFF	TGTGCCACCAGTGAAGGGGAACCCAATGAGCAGTTCTTC
-	TRBV4-2	TRBJ1-4	-	CASSQGVTGNANEKLFF	TGTGCCAGCAGCCAAGGGGTAACAGGGAACGCTAATGAAAAACTGTTTTTT
-	TRBV11-3	TRBJ2-3	-	CASSSRLGSTDTQYF	TGTGCCAGCAGCTCAAGACTAGGTAGCACAGATACGCAGTATTTT
once	TRBV7-2	TRBJ2-3	-	CASTKGLLDTQYF	TGTGCCAGCACCAAGGGACTTCTAGATACGCAGTATTTT
-	TRBV6-5	TRBJ1-1	-	CASSYSGSGGGIEAFF	TGTGCCAGCAGTTACTCAGGGTCGGGGGGAGGGATTGAAGCTTTCTTT
-	TRBV19	TRBJ2-3	TRBD2	CASSKGVAGGTDTQYF	TGTGCCAGTAGTAAAGGGGTGGCGGGAGGCACAGATACGCAGTATTTT
-	TRBV5-8	TRBJ2-1	-	CASSLAAGANYNEQFF	TGTGCCAGCAGCTTGGCCGCAGGGGCGAACTACAATGAGCAGTTCTTC
-	TRBV21-1	TRBJ2-4	-	CASSNRRPGENIQYF	TGTGCCAGCAGCAATAGGCGACCCGGAGAAAACATTCAGTACTTC
-	TRBV4-1	TRBJ2-7	TRBD1	CASSQGTGSSYEQYF	TGCGCCAGCAGCCAGGGGACAGGGAGCTCCTACGAGCAGTACTTC
-	TRBV18	TRBJ1-1	TRBD1	CASSPIGTGNTEAFF	TGTGCCAGCTCACCCATTGGGACAGGCAACACTGAAGCTTTCTTT
-	TRBV14	TRBJ2-7	-	CASSHLESFYEQYF	TGTGCCAGCAGCCACTTGGAGAGCTTCTACGAGCAGTACTTC
-	TRBV18	TRBJ1-5	-	CASSQTETYQPQHF	TGTGCCAGCTCTCAGACAGAAACATATCAGCCCCAGCATTTT
-	TRBV11-2	TRBJ2-1	-	CASSLDLGDEQFF	TGTGCCAGCAGCTTAGATCTAGGCGATGAGCAGTTCTTC
-	TRBV5-1	TRBJ1-6	-	CASSLRDISSYNSPLHF	TGCGCCAGCAGCCTCCGGGACATAAGCTCCTATAATTCACCCCTCCACTTT
-	TRBV12-3/TRBV12-4	TRBJ1-5	-	CASSTGQQPQHF	TGTGCCAGCAGTACGGGACAACAGCCCCAGCATTTT
-	TRBV28	TRBJ2-1	-	CASNGWVGFTVRQFF	TGTGCCAGCAATGGATGGGTAGGATTTACAGTTCGGCAGTTCTTC
-	TRBV2	TRBJ2-3	-	CASKGASSDTQYF	TGTGCCAGCAAAGGGGCCTCGTCCGATACGCAGTATTTT
-	TRBV18	TRBJ1-1	-	CASSTSTAGVATEAFF	TGTGCCAGCTCAACCAGTACGGCGGGAGTAGCCACTGAAGCTTTCTTT
few	TRBV28	TRBJ2-1	TRBD2	CASSRIMGLAVESTYNEQFF	TGTGCCAGCAGCCGTATTATGGGACTAGCGGTTGAATCTACCTACAATGAGCAGTTCTTC
-	TRBV6-1	TRBJ1-5	-	CASSDYQGSSRPQHF	TGTGCCAGCAGTGATTATCAGGGGTCCTCTAGGCCCCAGCATTTT
-	TRBV28	TRBJ2-1	-	CASSFPPGTSNEQFF	TGTGCCAGCAGTTTTCCACCAGGGACTTCCAATGAGCAGTTCTTC
-	TRBV27	TRBJ1-1	-	CASSLGGGTQEAFF	TGTGCCAGCAGTTTAGGGGGGGGTACCCAGGAAGCTTTCTTT
-	TRBV27	TRBJ2-3	-	CASSFYKRRSTDTQYF	TGTGCCAGCAGTTTTTACAAGCGGAGAAGCACAGATACGCAGTATTTT
-	TRBV5-1	TRBJ2-7	TRBD2	CASSEAGAPPYEQYF	TGCGCCAGCTCGGAGGCGGGAGCCCCACCCTACGAGCAGTACTTC